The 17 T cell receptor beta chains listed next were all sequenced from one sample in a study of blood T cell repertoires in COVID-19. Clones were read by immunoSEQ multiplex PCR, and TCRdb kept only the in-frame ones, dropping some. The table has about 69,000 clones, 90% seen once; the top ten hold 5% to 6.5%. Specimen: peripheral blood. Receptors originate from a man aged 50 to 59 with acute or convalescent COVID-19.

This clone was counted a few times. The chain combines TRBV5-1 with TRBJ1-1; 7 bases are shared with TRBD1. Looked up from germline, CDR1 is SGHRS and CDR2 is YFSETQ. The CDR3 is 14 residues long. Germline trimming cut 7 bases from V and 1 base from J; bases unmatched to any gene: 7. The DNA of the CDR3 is TGCGCCAGCGGGACAGTGAGTCCGAACACTGAAGCTTTCTTT. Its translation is CASGTVSPNTEAFF.

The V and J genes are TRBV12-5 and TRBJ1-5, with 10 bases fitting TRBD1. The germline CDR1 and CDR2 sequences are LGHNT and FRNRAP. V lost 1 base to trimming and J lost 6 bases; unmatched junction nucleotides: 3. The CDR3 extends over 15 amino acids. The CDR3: CASGLGQGAGQPQHF. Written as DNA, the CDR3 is TGTGCTAGTGGTTTGGGACAGGGGGCAGGTCAGCCCCAGCATTTT. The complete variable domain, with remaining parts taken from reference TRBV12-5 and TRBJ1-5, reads DARVTQTPRHKVTEMGQEVTMRCQPILGHNTVFWYRQTMMQGLELLAYFRNRAPLDDSGMPKDRFSAEMPDATLATLKIQPSEPRDSAVYFCASGLGQGAGQPQHFGDGTRLSIL.

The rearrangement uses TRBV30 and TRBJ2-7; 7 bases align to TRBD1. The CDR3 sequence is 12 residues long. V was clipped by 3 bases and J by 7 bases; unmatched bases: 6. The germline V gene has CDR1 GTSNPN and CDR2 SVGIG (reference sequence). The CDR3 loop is CAWSLTGREQYF. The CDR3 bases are TGTGCCTGGAGCCTGACAGGGCGAGAGCAGTACTTC.

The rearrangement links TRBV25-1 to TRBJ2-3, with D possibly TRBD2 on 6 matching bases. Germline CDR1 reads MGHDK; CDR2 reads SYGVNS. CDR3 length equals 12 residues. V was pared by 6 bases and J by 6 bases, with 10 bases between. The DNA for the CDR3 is TGTGCCAGCAGAACTGGGGGGGATACGCAGTATTTT. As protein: CASRTGGDTQYF.

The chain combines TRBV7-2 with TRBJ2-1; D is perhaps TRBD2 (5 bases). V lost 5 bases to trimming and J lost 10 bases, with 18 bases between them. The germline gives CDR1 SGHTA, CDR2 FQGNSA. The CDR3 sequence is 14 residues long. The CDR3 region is CASSPAEGPREQFF. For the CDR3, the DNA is TGTGCCAGCAGCCCAGCGGAAGGCCCCCGGGAGCAGTTCTTC.

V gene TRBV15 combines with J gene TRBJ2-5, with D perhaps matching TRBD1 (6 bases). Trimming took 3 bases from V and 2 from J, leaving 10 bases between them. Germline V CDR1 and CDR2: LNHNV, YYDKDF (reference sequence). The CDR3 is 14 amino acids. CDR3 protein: CATSRRTDQETQYF. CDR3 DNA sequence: TGTGCCACCAGCAGGAGGACAGATCAAGAGACCCAGTACTTC.

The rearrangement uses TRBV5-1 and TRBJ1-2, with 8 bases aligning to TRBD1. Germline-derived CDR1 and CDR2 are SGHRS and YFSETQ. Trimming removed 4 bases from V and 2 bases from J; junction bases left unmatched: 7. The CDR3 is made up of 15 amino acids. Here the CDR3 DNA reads TGCGCCAGCAGCGCTTACCGGGACAGGAACTATGGCTACACCTTC. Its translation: CASSAYRDRNYGYTF.

Here the CDR3 reads CASKYPGGNQPQHF. CDR3 nucleotides: TGTGCCAGCAAGTACCCAGGGGGCAATCAGCCCCAGCATTTT. This chain uses TRBV6-6 with TRBJ1-5; D perhaps matches TRBD1 (6 bases). The germline V gene encodes CDR1 MNHNY and CDR2 SVGAGI (reference sequence). V lost 7 bases and J lost 2, with 12 bases in between. This CDR3 comprises 14 residues.

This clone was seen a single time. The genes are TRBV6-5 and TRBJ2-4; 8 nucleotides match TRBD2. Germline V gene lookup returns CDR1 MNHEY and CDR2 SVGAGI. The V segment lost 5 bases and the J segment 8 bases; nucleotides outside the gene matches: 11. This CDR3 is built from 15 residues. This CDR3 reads CASSPRGSGSYIQYF. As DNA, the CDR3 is TGTGCCAGCAGTCCTCGGGGGAGCGGGAGTTACATTCAGTACTTC.

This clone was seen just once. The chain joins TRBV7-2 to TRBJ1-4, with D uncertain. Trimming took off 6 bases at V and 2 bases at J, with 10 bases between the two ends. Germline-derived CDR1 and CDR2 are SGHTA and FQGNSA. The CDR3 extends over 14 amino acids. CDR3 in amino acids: CASRQGRTNEKLFF. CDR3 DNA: TGTGCCAGCAGACAAGGGAGGACTAATGAAAAACTGTTTTTT.

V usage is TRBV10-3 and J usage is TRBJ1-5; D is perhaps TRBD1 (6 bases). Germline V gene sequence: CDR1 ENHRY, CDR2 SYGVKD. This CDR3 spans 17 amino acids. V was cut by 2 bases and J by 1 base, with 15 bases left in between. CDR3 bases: TGTGCCATCAGTGAGCGGGCAGGGGTGACGAGCAATCAGCCCCAGCATTTT. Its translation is CAISERAGVTSNQPQHF.

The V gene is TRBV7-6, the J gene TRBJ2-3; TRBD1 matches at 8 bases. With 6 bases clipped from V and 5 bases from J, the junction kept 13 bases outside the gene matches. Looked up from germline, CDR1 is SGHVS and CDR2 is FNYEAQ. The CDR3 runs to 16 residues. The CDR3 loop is CASRRLQGEVGDTQYF. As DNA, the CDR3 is TGTGCCAGCAGACGGTTACAGGGGGAAGTGGGAGATACGCAGTATTTT.

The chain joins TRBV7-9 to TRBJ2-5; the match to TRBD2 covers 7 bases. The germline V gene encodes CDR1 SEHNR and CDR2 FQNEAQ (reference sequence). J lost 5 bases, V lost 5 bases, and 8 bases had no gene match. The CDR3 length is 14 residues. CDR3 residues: CASSHGLVSETQYF. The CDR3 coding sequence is TGTGCCAGCAGCCATGGACTAGTCAGTGAGACCCAGTACTTC.

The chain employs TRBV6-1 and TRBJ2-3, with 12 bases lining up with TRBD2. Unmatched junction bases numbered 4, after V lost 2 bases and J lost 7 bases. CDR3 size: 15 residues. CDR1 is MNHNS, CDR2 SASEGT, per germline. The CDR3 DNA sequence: TGTGCCAGCAGTGAACTAGCGGGAGGGCCACATACGCAGTATTTT. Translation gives CASSELAGGPHTQYF.

CDR3 loop: CASSTRGGYGYTF. CDR3 bases: TGTGCCAGCTCGACCCGGGGAGGATATGGCTACACCTTC. The gene calls are TRBV18 and TRBJ1-2; D not resolved. CDR1 and CDR2 (germline): KGHSH, LQKENI. Trimming left V 6 bases short and J 5 bases short, with 13 bases between. CDR3 size: 13 residues.

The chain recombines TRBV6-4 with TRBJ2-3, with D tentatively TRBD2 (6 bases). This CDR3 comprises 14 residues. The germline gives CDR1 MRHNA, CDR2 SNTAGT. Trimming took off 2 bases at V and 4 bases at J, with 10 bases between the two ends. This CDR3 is CASSDRGGADTQYF. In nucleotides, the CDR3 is TGTGCCAGCAGTGACAGGGGAGGCGCAGATACGCAGTATTTT.

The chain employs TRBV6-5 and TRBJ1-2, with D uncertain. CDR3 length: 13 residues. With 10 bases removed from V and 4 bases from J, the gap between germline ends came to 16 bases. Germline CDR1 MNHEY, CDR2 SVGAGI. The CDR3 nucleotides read TGTGCCACCCGGAGAGGGATTTTCTATGGCTACACCTTC. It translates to CATRRGIFYGYTF.